This T cell receptor (beta chain) was obtained from a study of shared clonotypes between healthy human individuals. Study-level information: Each donor contributed plates that comprised three CD4 naive, three CD4 memory, two CD8 naive and one CD8 memory. Study observations and caveats: Memory subsets had estimated richness that was generally smaller than that of naive subsets.

Some clones are missing from TCRdb's copy, which holds only in-frame ones; the method was immunoSEQ multiplex PCR. The table shows hundreds of thousands of clones, with approximately 79% occurring only once. The sample holds one count of this clone. Antigen: not known. Donors comprised only Caucasian adults living in Nashville, Tennessee. Germline assignment: CDR1 MNHEY and CDR2 SVGAGI. There are 12 residues in the CDR3. Trimming pared 4 bases from V and 8 bases from J, leaving 9 bases between. The rearrangement uses TRBV6-5 and TRBJ2-1; D is ambiguous. The TCR comes from a young woman in good health. What was sequenced was memory CD4+ T cells sorted from blood. Subset reported: CD45RA-negative fraction. CDR3 sequence reads: CASSFNHDEQFF. CDR3 nucleotides: TGTGCCAGCAGTTTTAATCACGATGAGCAGTTCTTC.